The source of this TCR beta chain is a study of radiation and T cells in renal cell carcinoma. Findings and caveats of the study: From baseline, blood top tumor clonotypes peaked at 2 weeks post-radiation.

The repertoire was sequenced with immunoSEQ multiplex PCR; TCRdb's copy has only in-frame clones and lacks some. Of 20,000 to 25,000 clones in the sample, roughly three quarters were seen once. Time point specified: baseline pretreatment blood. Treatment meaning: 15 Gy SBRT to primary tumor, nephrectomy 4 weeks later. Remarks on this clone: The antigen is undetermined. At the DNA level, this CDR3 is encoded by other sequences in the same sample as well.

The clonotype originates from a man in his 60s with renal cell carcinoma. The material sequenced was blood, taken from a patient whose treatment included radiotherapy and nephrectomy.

The CDR3 protein is CASSARLAGIRETQYF. The CDR3, as DNA: TGTGCCAGCAGTGCTCGTCTGGCGGGAATTAGAGAGACCCAGTACTTC. The chain carries TRBV6-1 and TRBJ2-5, with D maybe TRBD2 (6 bases). V was pared by 4 bases and J by 4 bases, with 19 bases between. This CDR3 is built from 16 residues. Per germline, CDR1 MNHNS and CDR2 SASEGT.